This T cell receptor beta chain is drawn from a study of blood T cell repertoires in COVID-19. The age range of participants was about 18 to 90 years, with residence in fewer than 25 US areas. Participants in the exposed group had met a COVID-19 case in the 2 weeks before joining the study. CDR1 LNHDA and CDR2 SQIVND come from the germline V gene (reference sequence). Trimming removed 7 bases at V and 3 bases at J, with 18 bases between. This CDR3 is built from 15 residues. Produced via immunoSEQ multiplex PCR; TCRdb's table is partial and in-frame only. The data hold nearly 250,000 clones, with 75% to 90% observed a single time.

V gene TRBV19 combines with J gene TRBJ1-2; no reliable D call. The sequence derives from a man aged 50 to 60 who had been exposed to COVID-19. The sample comprised PBMCs or T cells enriched from blood (not recorded which). CDR3 DNA sequence: TGTGCCAGTAACTCGGACGGGGAGGGTGACTATGGCTACACCTTC. This encodes CASNSDGEGDYGYTF.